Detailed here is one TCR beta chain. This sample stems from a study of CD8 T cells in ankylosing spondylitis. V was cut by 6 bases and J by 11 bases, with 11 bases left in between. The germline V gene encodes CDR1 MDHEN and CDR2 SYDVKM. This CDR3 spans 11 amino acids. TCRdb re-called the 5' RACE reads with MiXCR, one entry per CDR3 protein. The sample lists fewer than 130,000 distinct CDR3 sequences; less than 25% were seen once. This receptor was identified in a male donor with ankylosing spondylitis. The chain couples TRBV28 to TRBJ1-5, with D unresolved. The sample taken for sequencing was synovial fluid, either unsorted or a sorted T cell fraction (not recorded which). The CDR3 here is CASRLWGAQHF. The CDR3, as DNA: TGTGCCAGCAGACTATGGGGAGCCCAGCATTTT. The full variable domain, in which reference TRBV28 and TRBJ1-5 provide the parts outside the CDR3, is DVKVTQSSRYLVKRTGEKVFLECVQDMDHENMFWYRQDPGLGLRLIYFSYDVKMKEKGDIPEGYSVSREKKERFSLILESASTNQTSMYLCASRLWGAQHFGDGTRLSIL.